The 11 T cell receptor beta chains reported below all come from one sample, sequenced in a study of shared clonotypes between healthy human individuals (dated by TCRdb to the early 2020s). Libraries were built with the immunoSEQ multiplex PCR assay. The clones in this table, taken by TCRdb from immuneACCESS, are in-frame only. Not every clone is retained; where verified, under half of the shortfall comes from an unresolved V gene, and the cause of the rest is unknown. This sample comprises under 650,000 clones, less than 96% of them detected only once. The top ten constitute about 0.054% of the sample. What was sequenced was naive CD4+ T cells sorted from blood. Interpreted using the paper, the cell subset or site label stands for: CD45RA+ positively selected. These TCRs come from a woman in her thirties in good health.

The V call is TRBV5-8, the J call TRBJ2-1, with 15 bases identical to TRBD2. V was clipped by 4 bases and J by 8 bases; unmatched bases: 4. The CDR3 is 15 residues long. From germline, CDR1 is SGHTS and CDR2 YDEGEE. CDR3 protein: CASSLGLAGGHEQFF. CDR3 coding DNA: TGTGCCAGCAGCCTGGGACTAGCGGGAGGACATGAGCAGTTCTTC.

V usage is TRBV19 and J usage is TRBJ2-7; 10 bases match TRBD1. Per germline, CDR1 LNHDA and CDR2 SQIVND (reference sequence). The CDR3 runs to 15 residues. J was trimmed by 2 bases and V by 5 bases; bases with no gene match: 6. Here the CDR3 DNA reads TGTGCCAGTAGTGAGCGGGACAGGGGACCCTACGAGCAGTACTTC. Amino acid sequence: CASSERDRGPYEQYF.

This clone has just one count. The V gene is TRBV11-2, the J gene TRBJ2-5, with unresolved D. With 5 bases removed from V and 2 bases from J, the gap between germline ends came to 3 bases. Germline V gene sequence: CDR1 SGHAT, CDR2 FQNNGV. CDR3 size: 11 residues. The CDR3 DNA sequence: TGTGCCAGCAGCGGTCAAGAGACCCAGTACTTC. This translates into CASSGQETQYF.

This chain links TRBV28 with TRBJ1-1; D remains unclear. This CDR3 is 14 amino acids long. In germline, CDR1 is MDHEN, CDR2 SYDVKM. V was clipped by 2 bases and J by 1 base, with 8 bases between them. This chain's CDR3 is CASSLVSRNTEAFF. The CDR3 coding sequence is TGTGCCAGCAGTTTAGTATCCCGGAACACTGAAGCTTTCTTT.

Regarding this clone: Other DNA sequences within the sample encode an identical CDR3. CDR3 protein: CASRTSGRAYEQYF. As DNA, the CDR3 is TGTGCCAGCAGGACTAGCGGGAGAGCCTACGAGCAGTACTTC. The rearrangement uses TRBV28 and TRBJ2-7, with TRBD2 identical over 12 bases. The CDR3 has 14 residues. The junction had 2 bases not matched to a gene; V was cut back by 6 bases and J by 2 bases. Germline V CDR1 and CDR2: MDHEN, SYDVKM. Supplemented by reference TRBV28 and TRBJ2-7, the full variable domain reads DVKVTQSSRYLVKRTGEKVFLECVQDMDHENMFWYRQDPGLGLRLIYFSYDVKMKEKGDIPEGYSVSREKKERFSLILESASTNQTSMYLCASRTSGRAYEQYFGPGTRLTVT.

The V gene is TRBV6-6, the J gene TRBJ1-5, with 7 positions matching TRBD1. The CDR3 has 14 amino acids. Germline assignment: CDR1 MNHNY and CDR2 SVGAGI (reference sequence). Trimming took 4 bases from V and 4 from J; bases not matched to a gene: 4. CDR3 region: CASSSTGANQPQHF. The CDR3 DNA sequence: TGTGCCAGCAGTTCCACAGGGGCGAATCAGCCCCAGCATTTT.

The V gene is TRBV7-6, the J gene TRBJ2-5; 8 nucleotides match TRBD2. V lost 3 bases and J lost 6; bases outside the gene matches: 6. The CDR3 loop spans 14 amino acids. The germline V gene encodes CDR1 SGHVS and CDR2 FNYEAQ. CDR3 DNA sequence: TGTGCCAGCAGCTTCGGGACTAGAATAAAGACCCAGTACTTC. Amino acids: CASSFGTRIKTQYF.

This chain connects TRBV30 to TRBJ2-1, with TRBD2 as a possible D gene (5 bases). From germline, CDR1 is GTSNPN and CDR2 SVGIG (reference sequence). The CDR3 length is 13 residues. V dropped 3 bases and J dropped 3 bases, with 9 bases sitting between them. The CDR3 DNA reads TGTGCCTGGAGGACGGGAATCTACAATGAGCAGTTCTTC. It codes for CAWRTGIYNEQFF.

V and J are TRBV28 and TRBJ1-5; TRBD1 might be the D (6 bases). V lost 6 bases and J lost 3, with 12 bases in between. The CDR3 length is 14 residues. Germline V gene data show CDR1 as MDHEN and CDR2 as SYDVKM. In DNA, the CDR3 is TGTGCCAGCAGCGCTGGACAGTTCAATCAGCCCCAGCATTTT. Its translation: CASSAGQFNQPQHF.

The CDR3 loop reads CVRSTPTGRATEAFF. Written as DNA, the CDR3 is TGTGTCAGAAGCACGCCGACAGGGCGGGCCACTGAAGCTTTCTTT. The chain has TRBV7-5 and TRBJ1-1; whether TRBD1, the table's D call, matches the DNA was not checked. TRBV7-5 corresponds to a pseudogene. The CDR3 is made up of 15 amino acids.

This clone showed up just once. The chain is built from TRBV11-2 and TRBJ2-4; D remains unclear. Germline V CDR1 and CDR2: SGHAT, FQNNGV. This CDR3 region has 16 residues. Trimming shortened V by 5 bases and J by 1 base, and 15 bases separated the two germline ends. The CDR3 spells CASSPTPSSAKNIQYF. CDR3 DNA sequence: TGTGCCAGCAGCCCGACCCCCTCGTCGGCCAAAAACATTCAGTACTTC.